These 23 T cell receptor beta chains originate from one sample sequenced in a study of cytomegalovirus exposure and HLA in healthy donors. The PCR employed 60 Vbeta primers together with 13 Jbeta primers. Measured with immunoSEQ multiplex PCR; TCRdb has only the in-frame clones, and not every one. Among approximately 120,000 clones listed, around 80% were seen once. The sequencing sample was made of PBMCs. These receptors all stem from a woman aged 55-69 years in good health and CMV-seropositive.

The CDR3 sequence: CATMGQGYNEQFF. The CDR3 bases are TGTGCCACCATGGGACAGGGTTACAATGAGCAGTTCTTC. V gene TRBV19 combines with J gene TRBJ2-1, with 9 bases aligning to TRBD1. The CDR3 runs 13 residues. Germline CDR1 and CDR2: LNHDA and SQIVND (reference sequence). V gave up 10 bases and J gave up 4 bases; unmatched junction bases: 5.

The gene calls are TRBV19 and TRBJ1-1, with 8 bases aligning to TRBD1. Trimming removed 3 bases from V and 5 bases from J; junction bases left unmatched: 2. Germline lookup yields CDR1 LNHDA and CDR2 SQIVND (reference sequence). This CDR3 comprises 13 residues. This chain's CDR3 is CASSIRGPTEAFF. The CDR3 nucleotides read TGTGCCAGTAGTATCAGGGGGCCAACTGAAGCTTTCTTT.

The chain combines TRBV30 with TRBJ1-1, with 8 bases that match TRBD1. Per germline, CDR1 GTSNPN and CDR2 SVGIG (reference sequence). The ends lost 8 bases at V and 1 base at J; junction bases unmatched: 12. CDR3 length: 15 amino acids. The CDR3, as DNA: TGTGCCAGCCGAATCCGGACAGGGAGGAACACTGAAGCTTTCTTT. Its protein is CASRIRTGRNTEAFF.

The chain couples TRBV7-2 to TRBJ2-7; D is uncertain. Trimming cost V 5 bases and J 1 base, with 9 bases left between them. Germline V gene sequence: CDR1 SGHTA, CDR2 FQGNSA. This CDR3 spans 13 amino acids. The DNA of the CDR3 is TGTGCCAGCAGCCTGTATAGTTCCTACGAGCAGTACTTC. Its translation: CASSLYSSYEQYF.

This sequence joins TRBV30 and TRBJ2-5, with TRBD1 identical over 7 bases. The CDR3 spans 13 residues. Germline V gene lookup returns CDR1 GTSNPN and CDR2 SVGIG (reference sequence). The J segment lost 5 bases and the V segment lost 4 bases, leaving 7 bases of the junction unmatched. CDR3 DNA sequence: TGTGCCTGGATTCCAGGGGGTGGTGAGACCCAGTACTTC. It is translated as CAWIPGGGETQYF.

The V and J genes are TRBV19 and TRBJ2-7; 8 nucleotides match TRBD2. CDR1 is LNHDA and CDR2 is SQIVND in the germline V gene (reference sequence). V lost 1 base and J lost 3; bases outside the gene matches: 5. The CDR3 covers 15 residues. The CDR3 loop reads CASSIAGGRVYEQYF. The DNA of the CDR3 is TGTGCCAGTAGTATAGCGGGGGGGCGCGTCTACGAGCAGTACTTC.

The sample holds a few counts of this clone. V and J are TRBV10-3 and TRBJ2-3, with a tentative D call TRBD2 (5 bases). This CDR3 contains 15 residues. Germline assignment: CDR1 ENHRY and CDR2 SYGVKD. Trimming stripped 11 bases from V and 2 bases from J, with 20 bases between. As DNA, the CDR3 is TGTGCCGCCAACCCGGGGTCCAACCCCACAGATACGCAGTATTTT. It translates to CAANPGSNPTDTQYF.

The rearrangement uses TRBV4-1 and TRBJ1-2; D is uncertain. The V gene lost 3 bases and the J gene lost 7 bases, with 21 bases spanning the gap. This CDR3 has 16 amino acids. Germline loops: CDR1 MGHRA, CDR2 YSYEKL. This chain's CDR3 is CASSQSPSGGGGGYTF. The DNA of the CDR3 is TGCGCCAGCAGCCAGTCGCCCTCGGGAGGTGGTGGTGGCTACACCTTC.

This clone appeared a single time. V usage is TRBV7-3 and J usage is TRBJ2-7; 12 bases line up with TRBD1. CDR1 SGHTA and CDR2 FQGTGA come from the germline V gene. The CDR3 is made up of 15 amino acids. J lost 7 bases, V lost 1 base, and 5 bases had no gene match. The CDR3 loop reads CASSLRWDRGPEQYF. The CDR3 DNA reads TGTGCCAGCAGCTTAAGGTGGGACAGGGGGCCAGAGCAGTACTTC. Together with reference TRBV7-3 and TRBJ2-7, the CDR3 gives the full variable domain: GAGVSQTPSNKVTEKGKYVELRCDPISGHTALYWYRQSLGQGPEFLIYFQGTGAADDSGLPNDRFFAVRPEGSVSTLKIQRTERGDSAVYLCASSLRWDRGPEQYFGPGTRLTVT.

This chain connects TRBV9 to TRBJ1-3, with 7 bases aligning to TRBD1. Germline lookup yields CDR1 SGDLS and CDR2 YYNGEE. The CDR3 extends over 16 amino acids. Unmatched junction bases numbered 10, after V lost 3 bases and J lost 4 bases. In DNA, the CDR3 is TGTGCCAGCAGCGCTCAACAGGGGCTCGGCGGAAACACCATATATTTT. Its translation is CASSAQQGLGGNTIYF.

The gene calls are TRBV15 and TRBJ2-7; the D gene is possibly TRBD1 (6 bases). V lost 0 bases and J lost 2, with 8 bases in between. Per germline, CDR1 LNHNV and CDR2 YYDKDF (reference sequence). CDR3 length equals 14 residues. CDR3 sequence reads: CATSREAGAYEQYF. In DNA, the CDR3 is TGTGCCACCAGCAGAGAAGCAGGGGCCTACGAGCAGTACTTC.

This sequence joins TRBV5-5 and TRBJ1-1, with a weak D call TRBD1 (6 bases). The CDR3 loop spans 14 amino acids. The V gene's germline CDR1 is SGHKS and CDR2 YYEKEE (reference sequence). V was cut by 3 bases and J by 1 base, with 10 bases left in between. The CDR3 sequence: CASSSMTGNTEAFF. The CDR3 DNA sequence: TGTGCCAGCAGCTCCATGACAGGGAACACTGAAGCTTTCTTT. The complete variable domain, with remaining parts taken from reference TRBV5-5 and TRBJ1-1, reads DAGVTQSPTHLIKTRGQQVTLRCSPISGHKSVSWYQQVLGQGPQFIFQYYEKEERGRGNFPDRFSARQFPNYSSELNVNALLLGDSALYLCASSSMTGNTEAFFGQGTRLTVV.

This clone was counted a single time. V is TRBV5-4 and J is TRBJ2-2; D unresolved. V was shortened by 0 bases and J by 4 bases, with 7 bases between the two germline ends. The CDR3 has 14 amino acids. Germline loops: CDR1 SGHNT, CDR2 YYREEE (reference sequence). The CDR3 is CASSLESGTGELFF. The CDR3 coding sequence is TGTGCCAGCAGCTTGGAGTCGGGCACCGGGGAGCTGTTTTTT.

The chain recombines TRBV2 with TRBJ2-1; a possible D gene is TRBD2 (6 bases). Germline CDR1 reads SNHLY; CDR2 reads FYNNEI. V was pared by 3 bases and J by 4 bases, with 13 bases between. The CDR3 contains 15 residues. CDR3 protein: CASSEERARYNEQFF. CDR3 in DNA: TGTGCCAGCAGTGAGGAGCGGGCGAGGTACAATGAGCAGTTCTTC. Full variable domain (remainder filled in from reference TRBV2 and TRBJ2-1): EPEVTQTPSHQVTQMGQEVILRCVPISNHLYFYWYRQILGQKVEFLVSFYNNEISEKSEIFDDQFSVERPDGSNFTLKIRSTKLEDSAMYFCASSEERARYNEQFFGPGTRLTVL.

This sequence joins TRBV7-2 and TRBJ2-5, with 11 bases that match TRBD1. Germline V CDR1 and CDR2: SGHTA, FQGNSA. The CDR3 totals 16 residues. J was trimmed by 5 bases and V by 5 bases; bases with no gene match: 10. The DNA for the CDR3 is TGTGCCAGCAGCCCTGGAGGACAGGGGGCGTGGGAGACCCAGTACTTC. This gives the protein CASSPGGQGAWETQYF. Full variable domain (remainder filled in from reference TRBV7-2 and TRBJ2-5): GAGVSQSPSNKVTEKGKDVELRCDPISGHTALYWYRQSLGQGLEFLIYFQGNSAPDKSGLPSDRFSAERTGGSVSTLTIQRTQQEDSAVYLCASSPGGQGAWETQYFGPGTRLLVL.

The V gene is TRBV4-1, the J gene TRBJ2-5; D is perhaps TRBD2 (7 bases). Matching the DNA end better, TRBJ2-7 makes the J call doubtful. Germline V gene sequence: CDR1 MGHRA, CDR2 YSYEKL. The length of the CDR3 is 16 residues. The CDR3 nucleotides are TGCGCCAGCAGCCAAGATAGGGGGGGGAGCTCCTACGAGCAGTACTTC. It translates to CASSQDRGGSSYEQYF.

This sequence joins TRBV6-1 and TRBJ1-2; no reliable D call. The CDR3 spans 12 residues. V shed 7 bases and J shed 4 bases, with 10 bases lying between them. The germline gives CDR1 MNHNS, CDR2 SASEGT. CDR3 bases: TGTGCCAGCAATCAGGTCTCCTATGGCTACACCTTC. Translated, it gives CASNQVSYGYTF.

This clone occurred once. The genes are TRBV19 and TRBJ1-5, with D unresolved. Trimming removed 5 bases from V and 2 bases from J, with 19 bases in between. This CDR3 is built from 17 residues. CDR1 and CDR2 (germline): LNHDA, SQIVND (reference sequence). The CDR3 reads CASSLPQSGFGNQPQHF. The DNA for the CDR3 is TGTGCCAGTAGTCTTCCCCAATCGGGGTTCGGCAATCAGCCCCAGCATTTT. Full variable domain (rest looked up from reference TRBV19 and TRBJ1-5): DGGITQSPKYLFRKEGQNVTLSCEQNLNHDAMYWYRQDPGQGLRLIYYSQIVNDFQKGDIAEGYSVSREKKESFPLTVTSAQKNPTAFYLCASSLPQSGFGNQPQHFGDGTRLSIL.

The gene calls are TRBV30 and TRBJ1-2; TRBD1 aligns across 7 bases. Per the germline V gene, CDR1 is GTSNPN and CDR2 is SVGIG (reference sequence). V lost 3 bases to trimming and J lost 3 bases; unmatched junction nucleotides: 1. The CDR3 is 12 amino acids. The CDR3 nucleotides read TGTGCCTGGAGGGGACAGCACTATGGCTACACCTTC. This codes for CAWRGQHYGYTF.

This sequence joins TRBV5-1 and TRBJ1-2; no clear D. Trimming shortened V by 5 bases and J by 1 base, and 6 bases separated the two germline ends. The CDR3 covers 12 residues. Germline V gene lookup returns CDR1 SGHRS and CDR2 YFSETQ. The CDR3 coding sequence is TGCGCCAGCAGTGTCGGTAACTATGGCTACACCTTC. It translates to CASSVGNYGYTF. The variable domain in full, completed from reference TRBV5-1 and TRBJ1-2, reads KAGVTQTPRYLIKTRGQQVTLSCSPISGHRSVSWYQQTPGQGLQFLFEYFSETQRNKGNFPGRFSGRQFSNSRSEMNVSTLELGDSALYLCASSVGNYGYTFGSGTRLTVV.

This chain joins TRBV5-1 and TRBJ2-1; the D is unclear. CDR3 length: 14 amino acids. The germline V gene has CDR1 SGHRS and CDR2 YFSETQ. V shed 0 bases and J shed 2 bases, with 6 bases lying between them. DNA of the CDR3: TGCGCCAGCAGCTTGGCCACGGCCTACAATGAGCAGTTCTTC. This codes for CASSLATAYNEQFF.

CDR3 nucleotides: TGTGCCAGCAGCGTAGCGGGGAGGGGTAACAACGAGCAGTACTTC. Its translation is CASSVAGRGNNEQYF. This chain uses TRBV7-3 with TRBJ2-7; 8 nucleotides agree with TRBD2. The CDR3 is made up of 15 amino acids. Germline values: CDR1 SGHTA, CDR2 FQGTGA. The V and J ends lost 5 bases and 5 bases, in that order; junction bases with no gene match: 11.

In its sample, this clone was seen a few times. The chain couples TRBV4-2 to TRBJ2-1, with D tentatively TRBD2 (5 bases). V lost 0 bases to trimming and J lost 8 bases, with 17 bases between them. Germline values: CDR1 LGHNA, CDR2 YNFKEQ. The CDR3 is made up of 16 amino acids. In DNA, the CDR3 is TGTGCCAGCAGCCAAGAAGGGCAGTCAAGAGGGTATGAGCAGTTCTTC. Its protein is CASSQEGQSRGYEQFF.